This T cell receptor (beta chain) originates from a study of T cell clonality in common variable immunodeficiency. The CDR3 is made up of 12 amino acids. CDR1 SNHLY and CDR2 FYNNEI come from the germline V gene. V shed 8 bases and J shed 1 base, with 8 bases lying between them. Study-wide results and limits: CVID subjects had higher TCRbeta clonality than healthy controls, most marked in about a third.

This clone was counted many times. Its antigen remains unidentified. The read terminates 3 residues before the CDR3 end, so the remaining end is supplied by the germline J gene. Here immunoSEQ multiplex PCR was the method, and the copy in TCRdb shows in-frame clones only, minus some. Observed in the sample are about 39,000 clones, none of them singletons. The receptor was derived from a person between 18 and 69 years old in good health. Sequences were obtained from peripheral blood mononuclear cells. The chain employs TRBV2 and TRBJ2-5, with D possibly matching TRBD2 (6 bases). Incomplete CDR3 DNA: TGTGCCAGCGGGGGACTCCAAGAGACC. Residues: CASGGLQET. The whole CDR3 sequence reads CASGGLQETQYF. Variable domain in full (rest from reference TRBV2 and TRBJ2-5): EPEVTQTPSHQVTQMGQEVILRCVPISNHLYFYWYRQILGQKVEFLVSFYNNEISEKSEIFDDQFSVERPDGSNFTLKIRSTKLEDSAMYFCASGGLQETQYFGPGTRLLVL.